This entry lists 29 T cell receptor beta chains sequenced from one sample in a study of technical replicates of blood from a few donors. Assay: immunoSEQ multiplex PCR; the TCRdb copy retains only in-frame clones and omits some. The table lists approximately 80,000 clones, 98% of them singletons. Sequencing input: T cells isolated from PBMCs. The source is a human donor in good health.

The gene calls are TRBV28 and TRBJ1-1; D ambiguous. Trimming took 3 bases from V and 8 from J, leaving 7 bases between them. CDR3 length: 11 amino acids. The germline CDR1 and CDR2 sequences are MDHEN and SYDVKM. CDR3 amino acids: CASSFSYEAFF. The DNA for the CDR3 is TGTGCCAGCAGTTTTAGCTACGAAGCTTTCTTT.

V usage is TRBV18 and J usage is TRBJ2-2, with a weak D call TRBD2 (7 bases). This CDR3 has 17 residues. The germline gives CDR1 KGHSH, CDR2 LQKENI. V was cut by 3 bases and J by 4 bases, with 18 bases left in between. The CDR3 DNA is TGTGCCAGCTCACCGCGGGGGCTGGCGGGGATCACCGGGGAGCTGTTTTTT. Translating it yields CASSPRGLAGITGELFF.

The chain links TRBV27 to TRBJ2-7; tentative D call: TRBD2 (5 bases). This CDR3 comprises 12 residues. Germline CDR1 MNHEY, CDR2 SMNVEV (reference sequence). The CDR3 DNA follows: TGTGTTACGGGGTCCTACTCCTACGAGCAGTACTTC. It is translated as CVTGSYSYEQYF.

Only one count was recorded for this clone. The gene calls are TRBV19 and TRBJ1-5, with D perhaps TRBD1 (6 bases). Germline-derived CDR1 and CDR2 are LNHDA and SQIVND (reference sequence). Trimming took off 5 bases at V and 4 bases at J, with 12 bases between the two ends. The CDR3 is made up of 14 amino acids. CDR3 residues: CASSLTGHNQPQHF. The DNA for the CDR3 is TGTGCCAGTAGTCTGACAGGCCATAATCAGCCCCAGCATTTT.

The chain combines TRBV10-3 with TRBJ1-5; 7 bases match TRBD1. The CDR3 spans 17 residues. V lost 2 bases and J lost 6; bases outside the gene matches: 13. Germline V lookup: CDR1 ENHRY, CDR2 SYGVKD. CDR3: CAISEPHEAGGRQPQHF. The CDR3, as DNA: TGTGCCATCAGTGAGCCACACGAGGCAGGGGGACGTCAGCCCCAGCATTTT.

V gene TRBV11-3 combines with J gene TRBJ1-2, with D possibly TRBD1 on 5 matching bases. The CDR3 is made up of 15 amino acids. Germline CDR1 reads SGHNT; CDR2 reads YENEEA. The V end was cut by 5 bases, the J end by 0 bases, with 13 bases between. The CDR3 nucleotides read TGTGCCAGCAGCCCCTTCCCGACAGCTAACTATGGCTACACCTTC. It specifies CASSPFPTANYGYTF. Using reference TRBV11-3 and TRBJ1-2 for the parts outside the CDR3, the full variable domain is EAGVVQSPRYKIIEKKQPVAFWCNPISGHNTLYWYLQNLGQGPELLIRYENEEAVDDSQLPKDRFSAERLKGVDSTLKIQPAELGDSAVYLCASSPFPTANYGYTFGSGTRLTVV.

CDR3 amino acids: CASSVESRSGNTIYF. For the CDR3, the DNA is TGTGCCAGCAGCGTAGAGTCGCGCTCTGGAAACACCATATATTTT. This chain connects TRBV9 to TRBJ1-3; D remains unclear. The V end lost 0 bases, the J end lost 0 bases, and 7 bases lay between the germline ends. Germline V gene data show CDR1 as SGDLS and CDR2 as YYNGEE. CDR3 size: 15 residues.

CDR3 sequence: CASSSNRAGNQPQHF. In DNA, the CDR3 is TGTGCCAGCAGTTCAAACAGGGCTGGCAATCAGCCCCAGCATTTT. V gene TRBV27 combines with J gene TRBJ1-5, with a weak D call TRBD1 (6 bases). This CDR3 region has 15 residues. V was trimmed by 4 bases and J by 2 bases, leaving 12 bases between them. Germline assignment: CDR1 MNHEY and CDR2 SMNVEV (reference sequence).

V is TRBV4-1 and J is TRBJ1-1; perhaps TRBD1 as D (5 bases). Germline assignment: CDR1 MGHRA and CDR2 YSYEKL. The CDR3 runs to 17 residues. V gave up 3 bases and J gave up 5 bases, with 22 bases separating them. CDR3 loop: CASSHWGTGPRTTEAFF. The CDR3 DNA sequence: TGCGCCAGCAGCCATTGGGGCACAGGACCGAGGACAACTGAAGCTTTCTTT.

The chain carries TRBV11-3 and TRBJ2-2; a weak D match, TRBD2 (5 bases). Trimming removed 5 bases from V and 8 bases from J, with 9 bases in between. The CDR3 contains 12 residues. Per the germline V gene, CDR1 is SGHNT and CDR2 is YENEEA. CDR3 protein: CASSPRGGELFF. The DNA for the CDR3 is TGTGCCAGCAGCCCTCGAGGGGGGGAGCTGTTTTTT. The entire variable domain, with the rest obtained from reference TRBV11-3 and TRBJ2-2, is as follows: EAGVVQSPRYKIIEKKQPVAFWCNPISGHNTLYWYLQNLGQGPELLIRYENEEAVDDSQLPKDRFSAERLKGVDSTLKIQPAELGDSAVYLCASSPRGGELFFGEGSRLTVL.

This rearrangement joins TRBV19 to TRBJ1-2, with D perhaps matching TRBD1 (6 bases). The V and J ends lost 0 bases and 6 bases respectively, with 11 bases between them. Per the germline V gene, CDR1 is LNHDA and CDR2 is SQIVND (reference sequence). This CDR3 region has 14 residues. In nucleotides, the CDR3 is TGTGCCAGTAGTATAGATCAGGGGAGAAATGGCTACACCTTC. This translates into CASSIDQGRNGYTF.

The V and J genes are TRBV5-1 and TRBJ2-2; 8 nucleotides agree with TRBD1. V trimming: 7 bases; J trimming: 5 bases; junction bases outside the gene matches: 7. The CDR3 contains 14 residues. Germline CDR1 is SGHRS and CDR2 is YFSETQ. CDR3 DNA: TGCGCCAGCGTGGGACAGGCTGATACCGGGGAGCTGTTTTTT. Translating gives CASVGQADTGELFF.

The V gene is TRBV25-1, the J gene TRBJ2-2; 10 bases align to TRBD1. CDR1 is MGHDK and CDR2 is SYGVNS in the germline V gene. The trim removed 7 bases at V and 6 bases at J, leaving 8 bases unmatched. This CDR3 region has 15 residues. CDR3 bases: TGTGCCAGCACCCGACAGGGGGCGGCTTCCGGGGAGCTGTTTTTT. This sequence encodes CASTRQGAASGELFF.

V and J are TRBV5-1 and TRBJ2-1, with D tentatively TRBD1 (7 bases). This CDR3 is 16 amino acids long. V dropped 0 bases and J dropped 3 bases, with 13 bases sitting between them. From germline, CDR1 is SGHRS and CDR2 YFSETQ. CDR3 bases: TGCGCCAGCAGCTTGGCAGGGACAGCGGGCTACAATGAGCAGTTCTTC. Protein: CASSLAGTAGYNEQFF.

This rearrangement joins TRBV4-1 to TRBJ2-1; 7 positions agree with TRBD2. The germline CDR1 and CDR2 sequences are MGHRA and YSYEKL. The CDR3 consists of 12 residues. V gave up 6 bases and J gave up 4 bases; unmatched junction bases: 0. The CDR3: CASRGGYNEQFF. As DNA, the CDR3 is TGCGCCAGCAGGGGAGGGTACAATGAGCAGTTCTTC.

The rearrangement links TRBV29-1 to TRBJ1-4; the match to TRBD1 covers 9 bases. The CDR3 runs to 14 residues. Germline loops: CDR1 SQVTM, CDR2 ANQGSEA. V lost 7 bases, J lost 4 bases, and 7 bases stayed unmatched. In DNA, the CDR3 is TGCAGCGCAACGGGGACAGGGATTAATGAAAAACTGTTTTTT. It translates to CSATGTGINEKLFF.

V usage is TRBV2 and J usage is TRBJ1-2, with TRBD1 matching 10 bases. This CDR3 region has 15 residues. The V gene end was trimmed by 10 bases and the J gene end by 4 bases; junction bases not matched to a gene: 12. The germline CDR1 and CDR2 sequences are SNHLY and FYNNEI. The CDR3 region has the DNA TGTGCCACCAGGGACAGGGGAATTGTCGTCTATGGCTACACCTTC. It encodes CATRDRGIVVYGYTF.

The chain couples TRBV7-8 to TRBJ1-2; D gene ambiguous. Germline V gene data show CDR1 as SGHVS and CDR2 as FQNEAQ. Trimming shortened V by 3 bases and J by 4 bases, and 15 bases separated the two germline ends. This CDR3 has 15 amino acids. CDR3: CASSFGVGGSYGYTF. CDR3 nucleotides: TGTGCCAGCAGCTTCGGCGTAGGCGGAAGCTATGGCTACACCTTC.

The gene calls are TRBV11-2 and TRBJ2-7, with 7 bases lining up with TRBD2. V was clipped by 4 bases and J by 3 bases; unmatched bases: 6. The germline CDR1 and CDR2 sequences are SGHAT and FQNNGV. There are 14 residues in the CDR3. The CDR3 is CASSSVGTNYEQYF. In DNA form, the CDR3 reads TGTGCCAGCAGCTCTGTGGGGACTAACTACGAGCAGTACTTC.

The genes are TRBV5-1 and TRBJ2-2; D may be TRBD1 (5 bases). The germline V gene encodes CDR1 SGHRS and CDR2 YFSETQ. The CDR3 runs to 15 residues. V gave up 4 bases and J gave up 3 bases, with 13 bases separating them. CDR3 DNA sequence: TGCGCCAGCAGCAGAAACCGCAGGGACACCGGGGAGCTGTTTTTT. This sequence encodes CASSRNRRDTGELFF.

V and J are TRBV11-2 and TRBJ2-1; the D is unclear. This CDR3 has 12 residues. The germline V gene encodes CDR1 SGHAT and CDR2 FQNNGV. Deletions cut 4 bases from V and 3 bases from J, with 4 bases between. CDR3: CASSSYYNEQFF. CDR3 coding DNA: TGTGCCAGCAGCTCTTACTACAATGAGCAGTTCTTC.

J is TRBJ2-1 and V is TRBV10-1; weak D call: TRBD2 (6 bases). The germline V gene has CDR1 WNHNN and CDR2 SYGVQD (reference sequence). Trimming cost V 0 bases and J 16 bases, with 16 bases left between them. The CDR3 is made up of 13 amino acids. The CDR3, as DNA: TGCGCCAGCAGTGAGTCGAGAACGGGAGATCGTTTCTTC. Translated: CASSESRTGDRFF.

The chain has TRBV28 and TRBJ1-2; D is undetermined. V was trimmed by 2 bases and J by 4 bases, leaving 8 bases between them. The CDR3 has 13 amino acids. The germline CDR1 and CDR2 sequences are MDHEN and SYDVKM. CDR3 protein: CASSLDPGYGYTF. CDR3 DNA sequence: TGTGCCAGCAGTTTAGATCCGGGCTATGGCTACACCTTC.

V gene TRBV6-1 combines with J gene TRBJ2-3; D may be TRBD2 (7 bases). The length of the CDR3 is 13 residues. Trimming took 1 base from V and 8 from J, leaving 10 bases between them. Germline CDR1 is MNHNS and CDR2 is SASEGT. The CDR3, as DNA: TGTGCCAGCAGTGAAGGTGGGGGGGCTACGCAGTATTTT. Its protein product is CASSEGGGATQYF.

This clone was detected once. The rearrangement uses TRBV2 and TRBJ2-3, with D possibly being TRBD2 (6 bases). CDR3 length: 15 residues. V was clipped by 4 bases and J by 1 base, with 12 bases between them. Per germline, CDR1 SNHLY and CDR2 FYNNEI. CDR3 loop: CASSVIGEGTDTQYF. CDR3 sequence (DNA): TGTGCCAGCAGTGTGATCGGGGAGGGCACAGATACGCAGTATTTT.

The chain combines TRBV27 with TRBJ2-2; D perhaps matches TRBD2 (6 bases). Germline V CDR1 and CDR2: MNHEY, SMNVEV (reference sequence). V shed 2 bases and J shed 6 bases, with 7 bases lying between them. This CDR3 contains 13 residues. The CDR3 spells CASSLGGAGELFF. CDR3 nucleotide sequence: TGTGCCAGCAGTTTAGGAGGGGCCGGGGAGCTGTTTTTT.

The CDR3, as DNA: TGTGCCAGCAGTCAGGGATGGGTCGGGGAGCTGTTTTTT. This sequence encodes CASSQGWVGELFF. The rearrangement uses TRBV28 and TRBJ2-2, with D possibly matching TRBD1 (5 bases). This CDR3 contains 13 residues. Trimming cost V 5 bases and J 7 bases, with 11 bases left between them. CDR1 MDHEN and CDR2 SYDVKM come from the germline V gene.

This rearrangement joins TRBV4-1 to TRBJ2-1, with D possibly TRBD2 on 5 matching bases. This CDR3 spans 18 amino acids. Germline values: CDR1 MGHRA, CDR2 YSYEKL. V gave up 0 bases and J gave up 0 bases, with 15 bases separating them. CDR3 protein: CASSQDTRTPSSYNEQFF. The CDR3 nucleotides read TGCGCCAGCAGCCAAGATACTAGGACTCCGAGCTCCTACAATGAGCAGTTCTTC.

This chain joins TRBV7-6 and TRBJ2-2, with D hard to call. Germline loops: CDR1 SGHVS, CDR2 FNYEAQ. Trimming took off 0 bases at V and 0 bases at J, with 11 bases between the two ends. The CDR3 totals 17 residues. CDR3: CASSLALHSPNTGELFF. The CDR3 coding sequence is TGTGCCAGCAGCTTAGCGCTTCACAGTCCGAACACCGGGGAGCTGTTTTTT.